The rows below give T cell receptor beta chains drawn from one sample of a study of regulatory T cells in long-lasting Graves disease. TCRdb independently ran MiXCR on the multiplex PCR reads; one entry per CDR3 protein. Found here are fewer than 500,000 distinct CDR3 sequences, roughly 17% of them singletons; the top ten hold 12%. These same records also appear under a second study, on T cells in Graves' hyperthyroidism and ophthalmopathy.

The material sequenced was peripheral blood mononuclear cells (PBMCs), taken at new diagnosis, from a patient treated with antithyroid drugs. These receptors originate from a man aged 40-49 years with Graves disease. CDR3s include the opening cysteine and the closing phenylalanine or tryptophan. A D gene is named only where the DNA matches it firmly. Size tells how often a clone was seen (once, few, many) or the class of an expanded clone, and some rows leave it out.

clone_size j_call v_call d_call cdr3_aa cdr3_nt
many TRBJ1-1 TRBV28 TRBD1 CASRTLGQGNTEAFF TGTGCCAGCAGAACCCTAGGACAGGGGAACACTGAAGCTTTCTTT
few TRBJ2-4 TRBV28 - CASSLALSEGNIQYF TGTGCCAGCAGTTTAGCGCTTTCGGAGGGGAACATTCAGTACTTC
many TRBJ2-1 TRBV27 - CASSDGTNAYNEQFF TGTGCCAGCAGTGACGGGACAAACGCCTACAATGAGCAGTTCTTC
many TRBJ1-1 TRBV29-1 - CSVGRGALFTEAFF TGCAGCGTTGGGCGGGGGGCCCTTTTCACTGAAGCTTTCTTT
few TRBJ1-2 TRBV7-2 - CASSARDIYGYTF TGTGCCAGCAGCGCCCGGGACATCTATGGCTACACCTTC
- TRBJ1-5 TRBV7-2 TRBD1 CASSPLRTPGQSGQPQHF TGTGCCAGCAGCCCCCTCAGGACACCGGGACAGAGCGGTCAGCCCCAGCATTTT
few TRBJ2-5 TRBV6-1 - CASSGRGRGRRETQYF TGTGCCAGCAGTGGAAGGGGGAGGGGGCGGAGAGAGACCCAGTACTTC
once TRBJ2-2 TRBV30 - CAWSVLITEELFF TGTGCCTGGAGTGTACTCATAACCGAGGAGCTGTTTTTT
many TRBJ1-1 TRBV5-1 - CASSLDGGRVVPEAFF TGCGCCAGCAGCTTGGATGGGGGTAGGGTTGTCCCTGAAGCTTTCTTT
- TRBJ1-4 TRBV19 - CASIGATVSTNEKLFF TGTGCCAGTATTGGGGCGACAGTTTCAACTAATGAAAAACTGTTTTTT
many TRBJ1-6 TRBV18 - CASSTFNSPLHF TGTGCCAGCTCAACCTTTAATTCACCCCTCCACTTT
many TRBJ2-1 TRBV12-5 - CASGLPGLPLNNEQFF TGTGCTAGTGGTTTGCCCGGACTACCATTAAACAATGAGCAGTTCTTC
few TRBJ1-5 TRBV5-5 - CASSGGVEQPQHF TGTGCCAGCAGCGGGGGAGTAGAGCAGCCCCAGCATTTT
many TRBJ2-7 TRBV5-1 - CASSLEGGPYYEQYF TGCGCCAGCAGCTTGGAGGGGGGCCCCTACTACGAGCAGTACTTC
- TRBJ2-3 TRBV7-9 - CASSVVGRASTDTQYF TGTGCCAGCAGCGTAGTGGGTAGAGCTAGCACAGATACGCAGTATTTT
many TRBJ1-2 TRBV28 - CASSLSAGIRVGYTF TGTGCCAGCAGTTTAAGTGCGGGAATAAGAGTTGGCTACACCTTC
many TRBJ2-5 TRBV11-2 TRBD2 CASSLGASGSLRETQYF TGTGCCAGCAGCCTGGGGGCTAGCGGGAGTCTTAGGGAGACCCAGTACTTC
few TRBJ2-3 TRBV28 TRBD1 CASSPPWTGLDTQYF TGTGCCAGCAGCCCTCCGTGGACAGGGCTAGATACGCAGTATTTT
many TRBJ2-7 TRBV6-1 - CASSLQHSYEQYF TGTGCCAGCAGTCTCCAGCACTCCTACGAGCAGTACTTC
many TRBJ2-1 TRBV11-3 TRBD2 CASSLSSGRGNEQFF TGTGCCAGCAGCTTATCCAGCGGGAGGGGGAATGAGCAGTTCTTC
many TRBJ2-7 TRBV2 TRBD2 CASSYQGGGPEQYF TGTGCCAGCAGTTATCAGGGCGGGGGTCCCGAGCAGTACTTC
many TRBJ2-2 TRBV2 - CASKEMTYGTGELFF TGTGCCAGCAAAGAAATGACATACGGTACCGGGGAGCTGTTTTTT
many TRBJ2-7 TRBV6-5 TRBD1 CASSYLLGTANYEQYF TGTGCCAGCAGTTATTTACTTGGGACAGCAAACTACGAGCAGTACTTC
few TRBJ2-5 TRBV10-2 - CASTPNFQETQYF TGCGCCAGCACCCCAAATTTTCAAGAGACCCAGTACTTC
- TRBJ2-1 TRBV24-1 - CATSDLVGFDNNEQFF TGTGCCACCAGTGATTTGGTAGGGTTTGATAACAATGAGCAGTTCTTC
many TRBJ1-2 TRBV12-3/TRBV12-4 - CASSFEGLGYTF TGTGCCAGCAGTTTTGAGGGGCTCGGCTACACCTTC
many TRBJ2-7 TRBV5-1 TRBD2 CASSLASGRADEQYF TGCGCCAGCAGCTTAGCTAGCGGGAGGGCCGACGAGCAGTACTTC
many TRBJ2-7 TRBV20-1 TRBD2 CSARGTSGRSEQYF TGCAGTGCTAGAGGGACTAGCGGGAGGAGCGAGCAGTACTTC
many TRBJ2-3 TRBV2 - CASTPRTDTQYF TGTGCCAGCACCCCGCGCACAGATACGCAGTATTTT
few TRBJ2-6 TRBV5-1 - CASSLAGQISGANVLTF TGCGCCAGCAGCTTGGCAGGACAGATATCTGGGGCCAACGTCCTGACTTTC
many TRBJ2-5 TRBV29-1 - CSERTGGETQYF TGCAGCGAAAGGACAGGAGGGGAGACCCAGTACTTC
- TRBJ2-7 TRBV7-9 - CASSRDWGGLREQYF TGTGCCAGCAGCCGGGACTGGGGGGGCCTAAGGGAGCAGTACTTC
many TRBJ2-1 TRBV28 - CASGSYSDNEQFF TGTGCCAGCGGCTCCTACAGCGACAATGAGCAGTTCTTC
many TRBJ2-4 TRBV2 - CASSEEGLAKNIQYF TGTGCCAGCAGTGAGGAAGGACTAGCCAAAAACATTCAGTACTTC
- TRBJ2-7 TRBV6-5 - CASSYGLASEQYF TGTGCCAGCAGTTACGGGCTAGCCTCCGAGCAGTACTTC
few TRBJ2-7 TRBV7-9 - CASRPGTTYEQYF TGTGCCAGCAGACCCGGGACGACCTACGAGCAGTACTTC
many TRBJ1-1 TRBV7-9 - CASRGEGAEAFF TGTGCCAGCAGAGGCGAAGGCGCTGAAGCTTTCTTT
few TRBJ1-1 TRBV18 TRBD1 CASSPWTGDRNTEAFF TGTGCCAGCTCACCCTGGACAGGGGATCGGAACACTGAAGCTTTCTTT
many TRBJ1-1 TRBV20-1 - CSARNTEAFF TGCAGTGCCAGGAACACTGAAGCTTTCTTT
many TRBJ2-7 TRBV20-1 TRBD2 CSARAPSGSHEQYF TGCAGTGCTAGAGCACCCAGCGGGAGCCACGAGCAGTACTTC
many TRBJ2-3 TRBV2 - CASRRDSTDTQYF TGTGCCAGCAGAAGGGACAGCACAGATACGCAGTATTTT
few TRBJ2-3 TRBV6-1 - CASTEGGTDTQYF TGTGCCAGCACGGAGGGAGGCACAGATACGCAGTATTTT